Following are 26 T cell receptor beta chains from one sample sequenced in a study of immune heterogeneity within non-small cell lung tumors. Per sample, about 610 ng of bulk tumor genomic DNA was the template used. In surgery, several biopsies were collected from each primary tumor at widely spaced sites. Samples came from untreated patients having curative surgery for newly diagnosed non-small cell lung cancer. In a multiplex PCR, 32 V and 13 J primers amplified TCR beta CDR3. TCRdb re-analysed the multiplex PCR reads in MiXCR, keeping a single row per CDR3 protein. The repertoire consists of about 3,000 distinct CDR3 sequences, with approximately 55% occurring once and the leading ten covering more than 9%. The sample consisted of lung tumor tissue. The receptors stem from a man in his sixties with non-small cell lung cancer.

The chain links TRBV12-3 or TRBV12-4 to TRBJ2-5; 9 nucleotides agree with TRBD2. The J call may not be correct, given that the DNA end is closer to TRBJ2-1. There are 15 residues in the CDR3. The CDR3 spells CASRGLAGAHNEQFF. The DNA of the CDR3 is TGTGCCAGCAGGGGCTTAGCGGGAGCCCACAATGAGCAGTTCTTC.

The chain is built from TRBV7-2 and TRBJ2-7; TRBD1 agrees at 8 bases. Germline V CDR1 and CDR2: SGHTA, FQGNSA. The CDR3 consists of 13 residues. Unmatched junction bases numbered 4, after V lost 4 bases and J lost 5 bases. The CDR3 DNA is TGTGCCAGCAGCTCCAGGGGGCCCAACGAGCAGTACTTC. Translation gives CASSSRGPNEQYF.

This chain connects TRBV4-1 to TRBJ1-1; the D gene is possibly TRBD1 (6 bases). Trimming pared 1 base from V and 4 bases from J, leaving 16 bases between. The length of the CDR3 is 16 residues. Germline CDR1 and CDR2: MGHRA and YSYEKL. The CDR3 region is CASSQVGARGGTEAFF. CDR3 bases: TGCGCCAGCAGCCAAGTTGGGGCGAGGGGGGGCACTGAAGCTTTCTTT.

J is TRBJ1-1 and V is TRBV7-6; D is perhaps TRBD1 (6 bases). The CDR3 totals 14 residues. Deletions cut 5 bases from V and 0 bases from J, with 10 bases between. Per germline, CDR1 SGHVS and CDR2 FNYEAQ. The chain's CDR3 is CASSPGQLNTEAFF. DNA of the CDR3: TGTGCCAGCAGCCCCGGACAGCTGAACACTGAAGCTTTCTTT.

This clonotype has only a few counts. The chain combines TRBV4-1 with TRBJ1-6; D call uncertain. The V end lost 3 bases, the J end lost 7 bases, and 13 bases lay between the germline ends. The CDR3 has 15 amino acids. Germline lookup yields CDR1 MGHRA and CDR2 YSYEKL. The DNA of the CDR3 is TGCGCCAGCAGCCAGAGCGACGGGCCAAATTCACCCCTCCACTTT. It specifies CASSQSDGPNSPLHF.

This clonotype was found a few times. The chain couples TRBV6-2 or TRBV6-3 to TRBJ2-3, with a weak D call TRBD2 (5 bases). In germline, CDR1 is MNHEY, CDR2 SVGEGT. The CDR3 has 18 residues. The V end lost 6 bases, the J end lost 2 bases, and 24 bases lay between the germline ends. CDR3 protein: CASSSTAELGFYTDTQYF. For the CDR3, the DNA is TGTGCCAGCAGCTCTACCGCCGAACTAGGGTTTTACACAGATACGCAGTATTTT.

V gene TRBV28 combines with J gene TRBJ2-3; D uncertain. Germline V gene lookup returns CDR1 MDHEN and CDR2 SYDVKM. The CDR3 runs 15 residues. V shed 6 bases and J shed 8 bases, with 21 bases lying between them. As DNA, the CDR3 is TGTGCCAGCAGCAAGATCCTTGCAATGGCGACTACGCAGTATTTT. Its translation is CASSKILAMATTQYF. The full variable domain, its missing parts supplied by reference TRBV28 and TRBJ2-3, is DVKVTQSSRYLVKRTGEKVFLECVQDMDHENMFWYRQDPGLGLRLIYFSYDVKMKEKGDIPEGYSVSREKKERFSLILESASTNQTSMYLCASSKILAMATTQYFGPGTRLTVL.

This clonotype has only a few counts. The junction departs from the called germline gene at one end, perhaps through a read error. The chain couples TRBV5-5 to TRBJ2-7; weak D call: TRBD1 (5 bases). Germline values: CDR1 SGHKS, CDR2 YYEKEE (reference sequence). This CDR3 is built from 12 residues. This CDR3 is CASSLVQGPWDF. CDR3 sequence (DNA): TGTGCCAGCAGCTTGGTGCAGGGCCCCTGGGACTTC.

The sample holds a few counts of this clonotype. V is TRBV19 and J is TRBJ2-7; D could derive from TRBD1 or TRBD2 (7 bases each). The CDR3 contains 14 residues. Germline CDR1 is LNHDA and CDR2 is SQIVND (reference sequence). Trimming took off 3 bases at V and 7 bases at J, with 16 bases between the two ends. The CDR3 DNA reads TGTGCCAGTAGTATTTCAAACAGGGGAGGGGAGCAGTACTTC. Its protein product is CASSISNRGGEQYF.

This chain connects TRBV7-2 to TRBJ2-5; possible D gene TRBD2, 7 bases. Trimming pared 6 bases from V and 0 bases from J, leaving 17 bases between. The germline V gene encodes CDR1 SGHTA and CDR2 FQGNSA. CDR3 size: 16 residues. The DNA of the CDR3 is TGTGCCAGCAGGCCACAACGGGGGGCGTACCAAGAGACCCAGTACTTC. Translated: CASRPQRGAYQETQYF.

The chain uses TRBV30 and TRBJ2-3; D is unresolved. V lost 0 bases and J 5 bases, leaving 3 bases between the germline ends. The CDR3 covers 11 residues. The germline CDR1 and CDR2 sequences are GTSNPN and SVGIG (reference sequence). The CDR3 is CAWSVQDTQYF. CDR3 nucleotide sequence: TGTGCCTGGAGTGTACAAGATACGCAGTATTTT.

This chain links TRBV4-1 with TRBJ2-7; tentatively, D is TRBD1 or TRBD2 (6 bases each). Looked up from germline, CDR1 is MGHRA and CDR2 is YSYEKL. Trimming left V 0 bases short and J 2 bases short, with 11 bases between. CDR3 length equals 15 residues. CDR3 residues: CASSQEGGSPYEQYF. In nucleotides, the CDR3 is TGCGCCAGCAGCCAAGAGGGGGGCAGCCCCTACGAGCAGTACTTC.

The CDR3 here is CASSSGAGNFQPQHF. CDR3 in DNA: TGCGCCAGCAGCTCCGGGGCAGGGAACTTTCAGCCCCAGCATTTT. The chain employs TRBV5-1 and TRBJ1-5, with D possibly being TRBD1 (5 bases). V lost 3 bases to trimming and J lost 6 bases, with 16 bases between them. Germline CDR1 and CDR2: SGHRS and YFSETQ. CDR3 size: 15 residues.

The V call is TRBV4-3, the J call TRBJ2-3; TRBD2 is a possible D gene (6 bases). Trimming shortened V by 4 bases and J by 3 bases, and 14 bases separated the two germline ends. The germline CDR1 and CDR2 sequences are LGHNA and YSLEER. CDR3 length equals 15 residues. CDR3 in amino acids: CASSRDGSSTDTQYF. The CDR3 DNA reads as TGCGCCAGCAGCCGAGACGGGAGTAGTACAGATACGCAGTATTTT.

This chain connects TRBV24-1 to TRBJ2-3, with 8 bases identical to TRBD2. The junction had 5 bases not matched to a gene; V was cut back by 5 bases and J by 2 bases. Looked up from germline, CDR1 is KGHDR and CDR2 is SFDVKD. CDR3 size: 15 residues. Here the CDR3 DNA reads TGTGCCACCAGTGTCCCCGGACTAGCCACAGATACGCAGTATTTT. This gives the protein CATSVPGLATDTQYF.

This clonotype was observed a few times. J is TRBJ2-1 and V is TRBV6-6; D is ambiguous. CDR3 length: 15 amino acids. Germline V gene data show CDR1 as MNHNY and CDR2 as SVGAGI (reference sequence). With 2 bases removed from V and 1 base from J, the gap between germline ends came to 9 bases. The CDR3 reads CASSYNLGSYNEQFF. The CDR3 DNA reads TGTGCCAGCAGTTACAATTTGGGTTCCTACAATGAGCAGTTCTTC.

The CDR3 spells CASSLKGQGSGGNTIYF. The CDR3 nucleotides are TGTGCCAGCAGTTTAAAAGGACAGGGGTCGGGCGGAAACACCATATATTTT. V and J are TRBV12-3 or TRBV12-4 and TRBJ1-3; 9 nucleotides line up with TRBD1. The CDR3 sequence is 17 residues long. Trimming cost V 2 bases and J 4 bases; bases outside gene matches: 9.

This clonotype was detected only a few times. V is TRBV15 and J is TRBJ1-5, with D uncertain. Trimming pared 1 base from V and 0 bases from J, leaving 7 bases between. CDR1 LNHNV and CDR2 YYDKDF come from the germline V gene (reference sequence). This CDR3 comprises 15 residues. DNA for the CDR3: TGTGCCACCAGCAGAGGACCTGATAGCAATCAGCCCCAGCATTTT. Its translation: CATSRGPDSNQPQHF.

This chain links TRBV7-2 with TRBJ2-3; 9 bases map to TRBD2. The trim removed 3 bases at V and 0 bases at J, leaving 4 bases unmatched. The CDR3 length is 16 residues. CDR1 and CDR2 (germline): SGHTA, FQGNSA. The CDR3 coding sequence is TGTGCCAGCAGCTTTGGAGCGGGAGGAAGCACAGATACGCAGTATTTT. It encodes CASSFGAGGSTDTQYF. The full variable domain, its missing parts supplied by reference TRBV7-2 and TRBJ2-3, is GAGVSQSPSNKVTEKGKDVELRCDPISGHTALYWYRQSLGQGLEFLIYFQGNSAPDKSGLPSDRFSAERTGGSVSTLTIQRTQQEDSAVYLCASSFGAGGSTDTQYFGPGTRLTVL.

The J gene is TRBJ2-7, the V gene TRBV5-4, with unresolved D. Trimming shortened V by 0 bases and J by 2 bases, and 9 bases separated the two germline ends. CDR1 SGHNT and CDR2 YYREEE come from the germline V gene (reference sequence). The CDR3 is 14 amino acids. Written as DNA, the CDR3 is TGTGCCAGCAGCTTGGCCAACTCCACCTACGAGCAGTACTTC. It specifies CASSLANSTYEQYF.

CDR3 protein: CSASPKTSVAEQFF. As DNA, the CDR3 is TGCAGTGCTAGCCCCAAGACTAGCGTAGCTGAGCAGTTCTTC. The chain combines TRBV20-1 with TRBJ2-1, with 8 nucleotides matching TRBD2. This CDR3 comprises 14 residues. Germline loops: CDR1 DFQATT, CDR2 SNEGSKA (reference sequence). The V and J ends lost 3 bases and 9 bases, in that order; junction bases with no gene match: 10.

This clonotype was counted a few times. The chain recombines TRBV5-1 with TRBJ1-6, with no clear D. The germline V gene encodes CDR1 SGHRS and CDR2 YFSETQ. CDR3 size: 14 residues. V dropped 0 bases and J dropped 7 bases, with 8 bases sitting between them. The CDR3 is CASSLVAENSPLHF. The CDR3 nucleotides read TGCGCCAGCAGCTTGGTGGCAGAAAATTCACCCCTCCACTTT.

With regard to this clonotype: The germline gene is not matched at one end of the junction; a read error may be the cause. The V and J genes are TRBV13 and TRBJ2-2, with D possibly matching TRBD2 (7 bases). Germline CDR1 and CDR2: PRHDT and FYEKMQ (reference sequence). The CDR3 loop spans 16 amino acids. In nucleotides, the CDR3 is TGTGTCAGCAGCCCGCGAGGGGGGGTTCTCGCCGGGGAGCTGTTTTTT. Translated, it gives CVSSPRGGVLAGELFF.

The CDR3 DNA follows: TGTGCCAGCACCAAACTCTACGAGCAGTACTTC. Protein product: CASTKLYEQYF. The chain recombines TRBV28 with TRBJ2-7, with D unclear. There are 11 residues in the CDR3. Between the trimmed V and J ends, which lost 7 bases and 3 bases, there was a span of 7 bases. Germline V CDR1 and CDR2: MDHEN, SYDVKM. The whole variable domain, filled in from reference TRBV28 and TRBJ2-7, reads DVKVTQSSRYLVKRTGEKVFLECVQDMDHENMFWYRQDPGLGLRLIYFSYDVKMKEKGDIPEGYSVSREKKERFSLILESASTNQTSMYLCASTKLYEQYFGPGTRLTVT.

In this sample, this clonotype turned up a few times. V is TRBV5-8 and J is TRBJ2-7, with TRBD1 matching 7 bases. CDR1 is SGHTS, CDR2 YDEGEE, per germline. The junction had 4 bases not matched to a gene; V was cut back by 7 bases and J by 3 bases. The CDR3 runs to 12 residues. For the CDR3, the DNA is TGTGCCAGCGGGGGACAGAGCTACGAGCAGTACTTC. This gives the protein CASGGQSYEQYF.

The chain combines TRBV27 with TRBJ2-2; 9 nucleotides line up with TRBD2. In germline, CDR1 is MNHEY, CDR2 SMNVEV (reference sequence). V was pared by 3 bases and J by 2 bases, with 1 base of the junction left unmatched. CDR3 size: 15 residues. The CDR3 here is CASSLTSGNTGELFF. CDR3 DNA sequence: TGTGCCAGCAGTTTGACTAGCGGCAACACCGGGGAGCTGTTTTTT.